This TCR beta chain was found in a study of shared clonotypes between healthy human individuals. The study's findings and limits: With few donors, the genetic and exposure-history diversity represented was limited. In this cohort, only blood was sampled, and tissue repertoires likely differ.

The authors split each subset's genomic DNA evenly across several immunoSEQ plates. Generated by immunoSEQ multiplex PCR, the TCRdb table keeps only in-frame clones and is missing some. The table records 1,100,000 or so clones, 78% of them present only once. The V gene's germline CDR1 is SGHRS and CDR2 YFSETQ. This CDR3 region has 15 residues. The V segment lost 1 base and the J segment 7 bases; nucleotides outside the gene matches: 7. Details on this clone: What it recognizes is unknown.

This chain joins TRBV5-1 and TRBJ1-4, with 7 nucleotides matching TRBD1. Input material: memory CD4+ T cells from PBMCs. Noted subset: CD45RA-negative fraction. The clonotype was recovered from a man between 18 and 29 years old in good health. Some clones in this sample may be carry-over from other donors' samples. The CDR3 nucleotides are TGCGCCAGCAGCTTGCTTACAGGGGCATCTGAAAAACTGTTTTTT. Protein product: CASSLLTGASEKLFF.